The rows below give T cell receptor beta chains drawn from one sample of a study of T cell repertoires in cytomegalovirus infection. Each CDR3 protein gets one entry after TCRdb re-called the reads with MiXCR. This sample has around 130,000 distinct CDR3 sequences, with more than 7% found just once. Sequenced input: PBMCs. The receptors were gathered from a human donor in good health (CMV status not recorded). Some clones in this sample may be carry-over from other donors' samples. CDR3s include the opening cysteine and the closing phenylalanine or tryptophan. D genes are given only for firm matches. Clone size is given for some rows only: seen once, a few or many times, or a class if the clone is expanded.

d_gene,abundance,v_gene,len,j_gene,CDR3aa,CDR3nt
TRBD1,many,TRBV19,14,TRBJ2-5,CASSAYRGQETQYF,TGTGCCAGTAGTGCTTACAGGGGACAAGAGACCCAGTACTTC
TRBD1,many,TRBV7-9,15,TRBJ1-4,CASSPSGDRLKKLFF,TGTGCCAGCAGCCCATCCGGGGACAGGCTGAAAAAACTGTTTTTT
.,many,TRBV6-5,14,TRBJ2-7,CASSYTRLGGEQYF,TGTGCCAGCAGTTACACCCGACTAGGGGGCGAGCAGTACTTC
.,few,TRBV2,12,TRBJ1-5,CATRGSNQPQHF,TGTGCCACCCGGGGGAGCAATCAGCCCCAGCATTTT
TRBD2,many,TRBV7-2,17,TRBJ2-4,CASSTGLAGGGGNIQYF,TGTGCCAGCAGCACGGGACTAGCGGGGGGGGGGGGGAACATTCAGTACTTC
TRBD1,.,TRBV5-8,14,TRBJ2-5,CASSLGQGAGTQYF,TGTGCCAGCAGCTTGGGACAGGGGGCTGGGACCCAGTACTTC
TRBD1,many,TRBV20-1,16,TRBJ1-2,CSAAGTGTPTNYGYTF,TGCAGTGCTGCCGGGACAGGGACACCAACTAACTATGGCTACACCTTC
TRBD1,many,TRBV7-2,14,TRBJ2-1,CASSLDRGGNEQFF,TGTGCCAGCAGCTTAGACAGGGGCGGCAATGAGCAGTTCTTC
.,few,TRBV20-1,15,TRBJ2-3,CSATDRGRHTDTQYF,TGCAGTGCTACAGACCGTGGCAGACACACAGATACGCAGTATTTT
TRBD1,many,TRBV7-3,14,TRBJ1-1,CASSPTGGTAEAFF,TGTGCCAGCAGCCCTACAGGGGGCACCGCTGAAGCTTTCTTT
.,.,TRBV9,16,TRBJ2-1,CASSVGGIARYNEQFF,TGTGCCAGCAGCGTAGGCGGGATAGCTCGCTACAATGAGCAGTTCTTC
TRBD1,.,TRBV6-5,15,TRBJ1-2,CASSRRTGGTYGYTF,TGTGCCAGCAGTCGGCGGACAGGGGGCACCTATGGCTACACCTTC
.,few,TRBV19,14,TRBJ2-1,CASKAENSYNEQFF,TGTGCCAGTAAAGCCGAGAACTCCTACAATGAGCAGTTCTTC
TRBD2,many,TRBV5-1,16,TRBJ2-3,CASTTWTSGGADTQYF,TGCGCCAGCACCACCTGGACTAGCGGGGGGGCGGATACGCAGTATTTT
.,many,TRBV7-2,14,TRBJ2-1,CASSFEGVNNEQFF,TGTGCCAGCAGCTTTGAGGGGGTAAACAATGAGCAGTTCTTC
.,many,TRBV19,14,TRBJ1-5,CASRRLDSNQPQHF,TGTGCCAGTAGAAGACTGGATAGCAATCAGCCCCAGCATTTT
TRBD1,many,TRBV5-6,13,TRBJ1-2,CASSGGQNYGYTF,TGTGCCAGCAGCGGGGGACAGAACTATGGCTACACCTTC
.,many,TRBV2,15,TRBJ1-5,CASSSPGGFNQPQHF,TGTGCCAGCAGCTCCCCCGGGGGGTTCAATCAGCCCCAGCATTTT
.,.,TRBV2,14,TRBJ2-5,CASSFQGRKETQYF,TGTGCCAGCAGTTTTCAGGGGAGAAAAGAGACCCAGTACTTC
.,.,TRBV28,14,TRBJ2-1,CASSLGAWSNEQFF,TGTGCCAGCAGTTTGGGGGCCTGGAGCAATGAGCAGTTCTTC
.,.,TRBV29-1,11,TRBJ2-7,CSVRRSDEQYF,TGCAGCGTTCGACGATCGGACGAGCAGTACTTC
.,once,TRBV28,14,TRBJ1-2,CASSKVGIIYGYTF,TGTGCCAGCAGCAAAGTTGGGATTATATATGGCTACACCTTC
.,few,TRBV7-9,13,TRBJ1-2,CASSFWGSYGYTF,TGTGCCAGCAGCTTTTGGGGTAGCTATGGCTACACCTTC
.,many,TRBV20-1,16,TRBJ2-4,CSARDYGQGAKNIQYF,TGCAGTGCTAGAGATTACGGTCAGGGGGCCAAAAACATTCAGTACTTC
TRBD1,many,TRBV28,15,TRBJ1-3,CASSSGGSSGNTIYF,TGTGCCAGCAGTTCAGGGGGGAGCTCTGGAAACACCATATATTTT